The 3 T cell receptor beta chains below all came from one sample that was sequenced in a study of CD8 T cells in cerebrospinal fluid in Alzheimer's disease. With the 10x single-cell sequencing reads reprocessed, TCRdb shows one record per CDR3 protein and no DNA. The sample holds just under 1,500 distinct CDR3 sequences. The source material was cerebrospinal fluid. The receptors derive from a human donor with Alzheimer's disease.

The CDR3 here is CASTWQGAYGYTF. The rearrangement joins TRBV11-2 to TRBJ1-2; TCRdb gives TRBD1 as the D gene, but with no DNA this cannot be confirmed. The germline gives CDR1 SGHAT, CDR2 FQNNGV. This CDR3 contains 13 residues.

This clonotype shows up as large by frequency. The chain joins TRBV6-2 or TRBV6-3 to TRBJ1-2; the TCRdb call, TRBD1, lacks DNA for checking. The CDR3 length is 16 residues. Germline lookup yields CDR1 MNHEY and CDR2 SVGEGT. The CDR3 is CASSFSQGGVFYGYTF.

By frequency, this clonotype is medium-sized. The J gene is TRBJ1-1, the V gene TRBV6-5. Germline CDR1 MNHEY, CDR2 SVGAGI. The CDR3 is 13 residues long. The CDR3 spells CASTLTGNTEAFF.